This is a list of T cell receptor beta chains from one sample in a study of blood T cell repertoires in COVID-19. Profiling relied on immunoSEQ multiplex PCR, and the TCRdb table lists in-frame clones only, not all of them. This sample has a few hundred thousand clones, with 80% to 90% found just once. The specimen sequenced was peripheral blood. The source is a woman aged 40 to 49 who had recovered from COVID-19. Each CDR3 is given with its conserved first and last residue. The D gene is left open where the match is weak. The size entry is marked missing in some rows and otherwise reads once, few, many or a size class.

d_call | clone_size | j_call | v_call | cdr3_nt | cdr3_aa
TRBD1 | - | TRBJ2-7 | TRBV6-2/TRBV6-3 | TGTGCCAGCAGCAGTACATCCGCCCGGGACAGGGGATCCTACGAGCAGTACTTC | CASSSTSARDRGSYEQYF
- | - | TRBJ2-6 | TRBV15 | TGTGCCACCAGCAGAGATCGGTCTGGGGCCAACGTCCTGACTTTC | CATSRDRSGANVLTF
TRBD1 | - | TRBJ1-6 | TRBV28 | TGTGCCAGCAGTTTATGGACCACGACAGGGGGTGAGACACCCCTCCACTTT | CASSLWTTTGGETPLHF
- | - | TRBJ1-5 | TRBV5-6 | TGTGCCAGCAGCTTTATGAAGGAGCCTCATCAGCCCCAGCATTTT | CASSFMKEPHQPQHF
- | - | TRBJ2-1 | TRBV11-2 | TGTGCCAGCAGCTTAGATTTCTTCGAGCAGTTCTTC | CASSLDFFEQFF
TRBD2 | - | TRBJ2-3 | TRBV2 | TGTGCCAGCAAAGACCCCCCCGGGACTAGCTGGGTTCTAGGCACAGATACGCAGTATTTT | CASKDPPGTSWVLGTDTQYF
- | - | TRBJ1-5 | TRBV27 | TGTGCCAGCGGAAATGGGCCTTCAAGCAATCAGCCCCAGCATTTT | CASGNGPSSNQPQHF
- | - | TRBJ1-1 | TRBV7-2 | TGTGCCAGCAGCTTATCGCAGGGTCCGGCTTTCTTT | CASSLSQGPAFF
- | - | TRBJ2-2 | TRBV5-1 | TGCGCCAGCAGCTTGGTTATTAGCAGAGACACCGGGGAGCTGTTTTTT | CASSLVISRDTGELFF
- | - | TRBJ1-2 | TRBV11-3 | TGTGCCAGCAGCAAGGGGGTTGGCTACACCTTC | CASSKGVGYTF
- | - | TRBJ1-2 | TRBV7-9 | TGTGCCAGCAGCCTGTCGGCAGGCCACTATGGCTACACCTTC | CASSLSAGHYGYTF
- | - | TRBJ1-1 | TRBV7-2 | TGTGCCAGCACCTTTGGAGGACTCAGGGGGAACACTGAAGCTTTCTTT | CASTFGGLRGNTEAFF
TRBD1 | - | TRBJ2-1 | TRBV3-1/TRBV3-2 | TGTGCCAGCAGCTCCACAGGGGGCTCGAACAATGAGCAGTTCTTC | CASSSTGGSNNEQFF
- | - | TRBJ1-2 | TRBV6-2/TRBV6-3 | TGTGCCAGCAGTTCAGGGGACGTGGCTGAGAGGGGCTACACCTTC | CASSSGDVAERGYTF
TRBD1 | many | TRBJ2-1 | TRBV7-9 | TGTGCCAGCAGCCCGACGGTTGGGACAGGGGTTCTGGATGAGCAGTTCTTC | CASSPTVGTGVLDEQFF
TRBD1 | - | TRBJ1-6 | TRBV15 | TGTGCCACCAGCAGGGGACAGCAGGGTTCACCCCTCCACTTT | CATSRGQQGSPLHF
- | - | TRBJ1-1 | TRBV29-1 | TGCAGCGTTGTTGTGGGGGCGGCTGACACTGAAGCTTTCTTT | CSVVVGAADTEAFF
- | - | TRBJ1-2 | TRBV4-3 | TGCGCCAGCAGCCAAGATCTTGCCGGGGGGAGGAGGTTCTATGGCTACACCTTC | CASSQDLAGGRRFYGYTF
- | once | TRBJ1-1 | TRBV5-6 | TGTGCCAGCAGCGCAACAGCGAACACTGAAGCTTTCTTT | CASSATANTEAFF
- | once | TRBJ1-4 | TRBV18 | TGTGCCAGCTCGGGGGAGGAGGAAAAACTGTTTTTT | CASSGEEEKLFF
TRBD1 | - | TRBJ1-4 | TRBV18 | TGTGCCAGCTCACTCCTCGGGACAGGGAGTGAAAAACTGTTTTTT | CASSLLGTGSEKLFF
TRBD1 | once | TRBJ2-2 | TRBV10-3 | TGTGCCACCCAAGGACAGGCGAACACCGGGGAGCTGTTTTTT | CATQGQANTGELFF
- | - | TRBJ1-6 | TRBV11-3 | TGTGCCAGCAGCCCGAGAGGAGATTCACCCCTCCACTTT | CASSPRGDSPLHF
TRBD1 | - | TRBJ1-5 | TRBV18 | TGTGCCAGCTCACTGGACAGGGGGCAACCCCAGCATTTT | CASSLDRGQPQHF
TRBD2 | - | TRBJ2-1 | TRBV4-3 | TGCGCCAGCAGCCAAGGCGTTAGCGGGGGGAACAATGAGCAGTTCTTC | CASSQGVSGGNNEQFF
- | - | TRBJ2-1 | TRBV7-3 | TGTGCCAGCAGCTTAACGTTACAGTGGCCCTACAATGAGCAGTTCTTC | CASSLTLQWPYNEQFF
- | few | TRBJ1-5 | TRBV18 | TGTGCCAGCTCACCAGGGGAGAATCAGCCCCAGCATTTT | CASSPGENQPQHF
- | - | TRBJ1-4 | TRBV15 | TGTGCCACCAGCGGAGGGGGGACACGTAATGAAAAACTGTTTTTT | CATSGGGTRNEKLFF
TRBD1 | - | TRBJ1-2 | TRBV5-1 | TGCGCCAGCAGCCCCCGGGGGACAGGGGTTGCGCTGATCTATGGCTACACCTTC | CASSPRGTGVALIYGYTF
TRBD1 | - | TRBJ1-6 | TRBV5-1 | TGCGCCAGCAGCTGGGGACAGAATAATTCACCCCTCCACTTT | CASSWGQNNSPLHF
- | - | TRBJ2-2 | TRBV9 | TGTGCCAGCAGCGTCACGACCCCAAGAGGGGACTTGAACACCGGGGAGCTGTTTTTT | CASSVTTPRGDLNTGELFF
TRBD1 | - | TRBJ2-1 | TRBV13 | TGTGCCAGCAGCGACCGGGACAGGGTATACAATGAGCAGTTCTTC | CASSDRDRVYNEQFF
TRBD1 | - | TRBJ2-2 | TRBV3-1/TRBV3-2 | TGTGCCAGCAGCCAAGGGGACAGAGGGGCCACCGGGGAGCTGTTTTTT | CASSQGDRGATGELFF
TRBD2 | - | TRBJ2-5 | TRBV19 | TGTGCCAGTAGTGCACAGGGACTAGCGGTAGGAGAGACCCAGTACTTC | CASSAQGLAVGETQYF
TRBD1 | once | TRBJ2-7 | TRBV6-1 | TGTGCCAGCAGTGCCCGACAGGGGACCCGTTCTTACGAGCAGTACTTC | CASSARQGTRSYEQYF
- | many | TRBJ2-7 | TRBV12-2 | TGTGCAAGTCGCTACGACGGGTGGTGGGCCTACGAGCAGTACTTC | CASRYDGWWAYEQYF
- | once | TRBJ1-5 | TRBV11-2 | TGTGCCAGCAGCCTAAACGTGGGGGGTGATCAGCCCCAGCATTTT | CASSLNVGGDQPQHF
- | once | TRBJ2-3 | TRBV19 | TGTGCCAGTAGTTCGCCAGGGGAGAGCACAGATACGCAGTATTTT | CASSSPGESTDTQYF
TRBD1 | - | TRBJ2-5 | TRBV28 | TGTGCCAGCAGTCCGGGACAGGGGGCCTGGGAGACCCAGTACTTC | CASSPGQGAWETQYF
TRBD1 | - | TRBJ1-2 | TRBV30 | TGTGCCTGGAGTAGGGACAGACTCTATGGCTACACCTTC | CAWSRDRLYGYTF
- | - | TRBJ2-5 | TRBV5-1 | TGCGCCAGCAGCTTGGTAGGACAGCAAGAGACCCAGTACTTC | CASSLVGQQETQYF
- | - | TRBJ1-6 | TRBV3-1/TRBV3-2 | TGTGCCAGCAGCGGCGGGATTAGGGTAGAAGGTAATTCACCCCTCCACTTT | CASSGGIRVEGNSPLHF
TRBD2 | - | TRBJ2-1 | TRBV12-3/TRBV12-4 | TGTGCCAGCAGTCGGGGGGTCAATGAGCAGTTCTTC | CASSRGVNEQFF
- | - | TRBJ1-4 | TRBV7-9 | TGTGCCAGCAGCTCAGGAGGGACTGCAACTAATGAAAAACTGTTTTTT | CASSSGGTATNEKLFF
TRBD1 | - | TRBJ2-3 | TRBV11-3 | TGTGCCAGCAGCCAGGGGGTAGATACGCAGTATTTT | CASSQGVDTQYF
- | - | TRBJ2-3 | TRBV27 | TGTGCCAGCAGTAGCAGCGGAGCAGATACGCAGTATTTT | CASSSSGADTQYF
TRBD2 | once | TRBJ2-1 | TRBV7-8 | TGTGCCAGCAGCCCTAGCGGGGTCACCTACAATGAGCAGTTCTTC | CASSPSGVTYNEQFF
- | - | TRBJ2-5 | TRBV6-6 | TGTGCCAGCAGTACAGGTGGGGAGACCCAGTACTTC | CASSTGGETQYF
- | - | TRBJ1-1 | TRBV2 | TGTGCCACAGGGTTGGAGACTGAAGCTTTCTTT | CATGLETEAFF
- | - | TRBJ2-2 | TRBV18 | TGTGCCAGCTCACCAGGGGCGACGAACACCGGGGAGCTGTTTTTT | CASSPGATNTGELFF
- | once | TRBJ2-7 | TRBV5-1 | TGCGCCAGCAGCTTGGTGTACTCCTACGAGCAGTACTTC | CASSLVYSYEQYF
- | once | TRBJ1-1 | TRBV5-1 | TGCGCCAGCAGCCATGACACCAGTGAAGCTTTCTTT | CASSHDTSEAFF
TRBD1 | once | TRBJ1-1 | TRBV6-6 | TGTGCCAGCAGTTACTCTCAGGGGGCTGAAGCTTTCTTT | CASSYSQGAEAFF
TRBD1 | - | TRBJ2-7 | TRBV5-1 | TGCGCCAGCAGGCGGACAGGGGGCTCCTACGAGCAGTACTTC | CASRRTGGSYEQYF
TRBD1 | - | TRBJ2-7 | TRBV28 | TGTGCCAGCAGTTTATTGGGACAGGGTTTAAAGGAGCAGTACTTC | CASSLLGQGLKEQYF
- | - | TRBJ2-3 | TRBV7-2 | TGTGCCAGCAGCTTTCTTCCGGAGGCGATTGAAGATACGCAGTATTTT | CASSFLPEAIEDTQYF
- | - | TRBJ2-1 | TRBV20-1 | TGCAGTGCTAGTCCAGTGAACTCCTACAATGAGCAGTTCTTC | CSASPVNSYNEQFF
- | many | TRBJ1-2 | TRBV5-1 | TGCGCCAGCAGCTTGGGATCAGAGCCGACAATATATGGCTACACCTTC | CASSLGSEPTIYGYTF
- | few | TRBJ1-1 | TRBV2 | TGTGCCAGCAGTGAAGAGACAGCCGGGTCGGCTTTCTTT | CASSEETAGSAFF
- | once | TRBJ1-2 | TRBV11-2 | TGTGCCAGCAGCCCTACCCGTGGGCTTAACTATGGCTACACCTTC | CASSPTRGLNYGYTF